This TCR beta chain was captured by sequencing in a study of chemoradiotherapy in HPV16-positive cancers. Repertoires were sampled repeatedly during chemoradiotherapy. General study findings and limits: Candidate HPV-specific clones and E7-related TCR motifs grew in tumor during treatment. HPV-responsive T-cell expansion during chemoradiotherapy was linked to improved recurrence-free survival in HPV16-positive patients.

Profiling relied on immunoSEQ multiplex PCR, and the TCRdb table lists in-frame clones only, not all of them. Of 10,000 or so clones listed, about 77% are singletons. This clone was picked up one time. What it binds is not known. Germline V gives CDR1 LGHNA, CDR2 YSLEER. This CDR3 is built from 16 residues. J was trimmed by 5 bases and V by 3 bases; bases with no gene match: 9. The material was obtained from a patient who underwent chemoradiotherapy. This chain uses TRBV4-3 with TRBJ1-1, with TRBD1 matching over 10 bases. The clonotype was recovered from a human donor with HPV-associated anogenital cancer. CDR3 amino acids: CASSQSFPGQGTEAFF. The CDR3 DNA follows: TGCGCCAGCAGCCAGTCATTCCCGGGACAGGGGACTGAAGCTTTCTTT.